A selection of T cell receptor beta chains follows, all from one sample in a study of immune evolution from preneoplasia to lung adenocarcinoma. Sequencing was performed with immunoSEQ multiplex PCR; in TCRdb, only in-frame clones are kept and a portion is missing. The sample shows 9,500 to 12,000 clones, just over 85% of them seen only once. What was sequenced was FFPE invasive lung adenocarcinoma tissue. These receptors originate from a person aged 70 to 80 with invasive lung adenocarcinoma. Both conserved end residues are part of each CDR3. Each record gives: CDR3 protein, D gene, V gene, J gene, clone size. D genes are given only for firm matches. Clone size is given for some rows only: seen once, a few or many times, or a class if the clone is expanded.

CDR3 protein: CASSERTGGDTQYF
D gene: TRBD1
V gene: TRBV9
J gene: TRBJ2-3
clone size: -

CDR3 protein: CASRPDPAEKTQYF
D gene: -
V gene: TRBV5-1
J gene: TRBJ2-5
clone size: once

CDR3 protein: CASSFGQGQNTEAFF
D gene: -
V gene: TRBV5-1
J gene: TRBJ1-1
clone size: few

CDR3 protein: CASSRGLAGVEDTQYF
D gene: TRBD2
V gene: TRBV5-4
J gene: TRBJ2-3
clone size: -

CDR3 protein: CASSEVGRGTEAFF
D gene: -
V gene: TRBV6-1
J gene: TRBJ1-1
clone size: -

CDR3 protein: CASSPGTGVRLRGYTF
D gene: TRBD1
V gene: TRBV28
J gene: TRBJ1-2
clone size: -

CDR3 protein: CASRSDAGGTGELFF
D gene: -
V gene: TRBV5-1
J gene: TRBJ2-2
clone size: -

CDR3 protein: CASSADPGGANYGYTF
D gene: -
V gene: TRBV2
J gene: TRBJ1-2
clone size: -

CDR3 protein: CASSSQGDTQYF
D gene: TRBD1
V gene: TRBV6-5
J gene: TRBJ2-3
clone size: -

CDR3 protein: CASSPGGKQETQYF
D gene: -
V gene: TRBV28
J gene: TRBJ2-5
clone size: -

CDR3 protein: CASSQEWGGRVSIQYF
D gene: TRBD2
V gene: TRBV4-1
J gene: TRBJ2-4
clone size: -

CDR3 protein: CASSVGGGSGGIAYEQYF
D gene: TRBD2
V gene: TRBV9
J gene: TRBJ2-7
clone size: once

CDR3 protein: CASKELAKNIQYF
D gene: -
V gene: TRBV27
J gene: TRBJ2-4
clone size: -

CDR3 protein: CASSLFQGDTGELFF
D gene: -
V gene: TRBV27
J gene: TRBJ2-2
clone size: -

CDR3 protein: CSVDRGPNTEAFF
D gene: -
V gene: TRBV29-1
J gene: TRBJ1-1
clone size: -

CDR3 protein: CASGLLGQGIYEQYF
D gene: TRBD1
V gene: TRBV12-5
J gene: TRBJ2-7
clone size: -

CDR3 protein: CASSTGYGNTIYF
D gene: -
V gene: TRBV19
J gene: TRBJ1-3
clone size: -

CDR3 protein: CASSVEGGLGNTIYF
D gene: -
V gene: TRBV9
J gene: TRBJ1-3
clone size: -

CDR3 protein: CASSSTRIGATDTQYF
D gene: -
V gene: TRBV5-6
J gene: TRBJ2-3
clone size: -

CDR3 protein: CASSQGLSGSAYEQYF
D gene: TRBD2
V gene: TRBV4-2
J gene: TRBJ2-7
clone size: -

CDR3 protein: CASSSGQGRAGELFF
D gene: TRBD1
V gene: TRBV5-1
J gene: TRBJ2-2
clone size: -

CDR3 protein: CASSSTLQGRAFF
D gene: TRBD1
V gene: TRBV6-5
J gene: TRBJ1-1
clone size: -

CDR3 protein: CASTVPQPQHF
D gene: -
V gene: TRBV7-7
J gene: TRBJ1-5
clone size: -

CDR3 protein: CASASQDTQYF
D gene: -
V gene: TRBV10-2
J gene: TRBJ2-3
clone size: -

CDR3 protein: CASSLEPSQPQHF
D gene: -
V gene: TRBV7-9
J gene: TRBJ1-5
clone size: -

CDR3 protein: CASSVAPRLANTGELFF
D gene: -
V gene: TRBV9
J gene: TRBJ2-2
clone size: -

CDR3 protein: CASSLGTNEKLFF
D gene: -
V gene: TRBV13
J gene: TRBJ1-4
clone size: -

CDR3 protein: CASSQVSIGREKLFF
D gene: -
V gene: TRBV4-1
J gene: TRBJ1-4
clone size: -

CDR3 protein: CAWSGQLNNQPQHF
D gene: -
V gene: TRBV30
J gene: TRBJ1-5
clone size: -

CDR3 protein: CASSMSGSLVVGGETQYF
D gene: -
V gene: TRBV19
J gene: TRBJ2-5
clone size: -

CDR3 protein: CASRGTVLYGYTF
D gene: TRBD1
V gene: TRBV2
J gene: TRBJ1-2
clone size: -

CDR3 protein: CASSIGGHQPQHF
D gene: -
V gene: TRBV19
J gene: TRBJ1-5
clone size: -

CDR3 protein: CASSPEGGDTQYF
D gene: -
V gene: TRBV4-2
J gene: TRBJ2-3
clone size: medium-sized